The 5 T cell receptor beta chains below were found in one sample sequenced in a study of cytomegalovirus exposure and HLA in healthy donors. A multiplex PCR was run with 60 Vbeta primers and 13 Jbeta primers. The method was immunoSEQ multiplex PCR; TCRdb's version includes in-frame clones alone and lacks a portion of them. Of about 200,000 clones listed, approximately 70% were seen once; the top ten hold about 1.7%. The sequencing sample was made of PBMCs. The receptors come from a woman younger than 45 in good health and CMV-seronegative.

The J gene is TRBJ2-7, the V gene TRBV13; tentative D call: TRBD2 (6 bases). This CDR3 has 15 amino acids. The germline V gene encodes CDR1 PRHDT and CDR2 FYEKMQ (reference sequence). V was shortened by 0 bases and J by 2 bases, with 11 bases between the two germline ends. CDR3 in amino acids: CASSLGSGSPYEQYF. The DNA for the CDR3 is TGTGCCAGCAGCTTAGGGAGCGGGTCCCCCTACGAGCAGTACTTC.

The V gene is TRBV7-2, the J gene TRBJ1-3, with no clear D. The ends were cut back, 5 bases at V and 1 base at J, with 12 bases in the middle. This CDR3 region has 15 residues. Germline CDR1 and CDR2: SGHTA and FQGNSA. CDR3 protein: CASSLGSGSGNTIYF. In DNA, the CDR3 is TGTGCCAGCAGCCTAGGGTCCGGGTCTGGAAACACCATATATTTT.

J is TRBJ1-2 and V is TRBV6-5; unclear D gene. Germline V gene sequence: CDR1 MNHEY, CDR2 SVGAGI. This CDR3 has 13 amino acids. With 0 bases removed from V and 4 bases from J, the gap between germline ends came to 6 bases. CDR3 amino acids: CASSYSNSYGYTF. The CDR3 DNA follows: TGTGCCAGCAGTTACTCGAACAGCTATGGCTACACCTTC.

The chain recombines TRBV5-5 with TRBJ1-2; D perhaps matches TRBD1 (5 bases). CDR1 is SGHKS and CDR2 is YYEKEE in the germline V gene (reference sequence). The CDR3 sequence is 15 residues long. V was cut by 0 bases and J by 2 bases, with 11 bases left in between. CDR3 loop: CASSLDRGGNYGYTF. CDR3 nucleotides: TGTGCCAGCAGCTTGGATAGGGGTGGAAACTATGGCTACACCTTC.

V gene TRBV9 combines with J gene TRBJ2-3; 7 bases agree with TRBD2. Germline V gives CDR1 SGDLS, CDR2 YYNGEE. This CDR3 spans 11 amino acids. V trimming: 3 bases; J trimming: 10 bases; junction bases outside the gene matches: 2. Here the CDR3 DNA reads TGTGCCAGCAGCGCGGGGGGTGCGCAGTATTTT. Amino acids: CASSAGGAQYF.